The 14 T cell receptor beta chains listed next were all sequenced from one sample in a study of T-cell reconstitution after alpha-beta-depleted transplantation in children. TCRbeta library preparation incorporated unique molecular identifiers. Via MiXCR, TCRdb re-called the PCR reads, giving one row per CDR3 protein. The data show about 230,000 distinct CDR3 sequences, 9% to 10% seen once. Specimen: PBMCs from the stem cell graft donor, collected from the stem cell graft. These receptors came from a human donor who donated a stem cell graft to a child with SCID.

In this sample, this clonotype turned up many times. The rearrangement uses TRBV9 and TRBJ1-3, with D possibly matching TRBD1 (6 bases). The ends were cut back, 0 bases at V and 3 bases at J, with 19 bases in the middle. The CDR3 has 18 residues. CDR1 is SGDLS, CDR2 YYNGEE, per germline. The CDR3 loop reads CASSVGDTNLARGNTIYF. CDR3 coding DNA: TGTGCCAGCAGCGTAGGGGACACCAACCTTGCCCGTGGAAACACCATATATTTT.

This clonotype was seen ten or more times. The chain joins TRBV14 to TRBJ2-7; no reliable D call. The CDR3 is made up of 12 amino acids. In germline, CDR1 is SGHDN, CDR2 FVKESK. Trimming shortened V by 1 base and J by 3 bases, and 4 bases separated the two germline ends. CDR3 nucleotide sequence: TGTGCCAGCAGCCAAGGGGACTACGAGCAGTACTTC. Its protein is CASSQGDYEQYF. The full variable domain, rest sourced from reference TRBV14 and TRBJ2-7, is EAGVTQFPSHSVIEKGQTVTLRCDPISGHDNLYWYRRVMGKEIKFLLHFVKESKQDESGMPNNRFLAERTGGTYSTLKVQPAELEDSGVYFCASSQGDYEQYFGPGTRLTVT.

This clonotype was picked up many times. The V and J genes are TRBV20-1 and TRBJ1-3; D is undetermined. The CDR3 extends over 14 amino acids. Trimming pared 0 bases from V and 4 bases from J, leaving 10 bases between. Per the germline V gene, CDR1 is DFQATT and CDR2 is SNEGSKA (reference sequence). CDR3 bases: TGCAGTGCTAGAGAGGGCCTCCTCGGAAACACCATATATTTT. Translation gives CSAREGLLGNTIYF.

This clonotype appeared many times. The chain recombines TRBV19 with TRBJ1-2, with TRBD1 identical over 8 bases. V was clipped by 9 bases and J by 6 bases; unmatched bases: 6. Germline V CDR1 and CDR2: LNHDA, SQIVND (reference sequence). This CDR3 is built from 12 residues. CDR3 bases: TGTGCCAGCCGGGGACAGGAAAATGGCTACACCTTC. This gives the protein CASRGQENGYTF.

In this sample, this clonotype turned up many times. The rearrangement links TRBV6-2 or TRBV6-3 to TRBJ1-2; TRBD1 might be the D (5 bases). The V and J ends lost 2 bases and 4 bases respectively, with 11 bases between them. The CDR3 totals 14 residues. Per the germline V gene, CDR1 is MNHEY and CDR2 is SVGEGT. The CDR3 protein is CASSYGTVFYGYTF. As DNA, the CDR3 is TGTGCCAGCAGTTACGGGACCGTCTTCTATGGCTACACCTTC.

This clonotype appeared many times. The J gene is TRBJ2-7, the V gene TRBV7-2; D call uncertain. Per the germline V gene, CDR1 is SGHTA and CDR2 is FQGNSA. Trimming pared 1 base from V and 1 base from J, leaving 8 bases between. The CDR3 is made up of 14 amino acids. The CDR3 region is CASSLVLESYEQYF. In DNA, the CDR3 is TGTGCCAGCAGCTTAGTCCTCGAGTCCTACGAGCAGTACTTC.

This clonotype was detected many times. The V call is TRBV9, the J call TRBJ1-5; D is perhaps TRBD1 (5 bases). Germline V gene sequence: CDR1 SGDLS, CDR2 YYNGEE. This CDR3 spans 16 amino acids. V lost 3 bases and J lost 7, with 20 bases in between. DNA of the CDR3: TGTGCCAGCAGCGAGGGGAATTCTCCTAGTAGGCAGCCCCAGCATTTT. Its protein product is CASSEGNSPSRQPQHF.

Comments on this clonotype: A clone one base away is much larger, so this may be a read error. The chain links TRBV7-2 to TRBJ2-7; D remains ambiguous. V lost 3 bases to trimming and J lost 3 bases, with 12 bases between them. CDR1 and CDR2 from the germline V gene are SGHTA and FQGNSA. This CDR3 has 14 residues. CDR3: CASSFEYSYYEQYF. CDR3 in DNA: TGTGCCAGCAGCTTTGAGTACAGCTACTACGAGCAGTACTTC.

In this sample, this clonotype turned up a few times. J is TRBJ2-7 and V is TRBV7-2; 13 positions agree with TRBD2. Trimming cost V 4 bases and J 2 bases; bases outside gene matches: 8. The CDR3 covers 17 residues. The V gene's germline CDR1 is SGHTA and CDR2 FQGNSA. CDR3 residues: CASSYFSTSGGTYEQYF. In nucleotides, the CDR3 is TGTGCCAGCAGCTACTTCTCGACTAGCGGGGGGACCTACGAGCAGTACTTC.

This clonotype was seen many times. The chain joins TRBV2 to TRBJ2-7; TRBD1 or TRBD2 may be the D gene (6 bases each). Germline CDR1 reads SNHLY; CDR2 reads FYNNEI. With 2 bases removed from V and 4 bases from J, the gap between germline ends came to 12 bases. This CDR3 comprises 14 residues. The CDR3 loop is CASSEQGLAYEQYF. Here the CDR3 DNA reads TGTGCCAGCAGTGAACAGGGGCTAGCGTACGAGCAGTACTTC.

This clonotype was counted at least ten times. The chain employs TRBV2 and TRBJ2-2; D is uncertain. Germline V lookup: CDR1 SNHLY, CDR2 FYNNEI. The CDR3 consists of 18 residues. Trimming took 3 bases from V and 1 from J, leaving 18 bases between them. The CDR3 is CASSDILRGTLNTGELFF. DNA of the CDR3: TGTGCCAGCAGTGATATTCTCCGAGGCACTTTGAACACCGGGGAGCTGTTTTTT.

This clonotype was observed many times. CDR3 nucleotide sequence: TGTGCCAGCAGTCCCACAGGCCAAACTAATGAAAAACTGTTTTTT. The encoded protein is CASSPTGQTNEKLFF. The chain employs TRBV2 and TRBJ1-4, with D possibly matching TRBD1 (5 bases). The germline V gene encodes CDR1 SNHLY and CDR2 FYNNEI. V was pared by 5 bases and J by 1 base, with 11 bases between. The CDR3 loop spans 15 amino acids.

This clonotype was detected ten times or more. CDR3 bases: TGTGCCATCAGCCAGGGGGTAGGGGATACGCAGTATTTT. This sequence encodes CAISQGVGDTQYF. The chain joins TRBV10-3 to TRBJ2-3; 7 bases match TRBD1. After removal of 6 bases from V and 6 bases from J, the junction contained 6 bases not matched to a gene. This CDR3 comprises 13 residues. From germline, CDR1 is ENHRY and CDR2 SYGVKD.

This clonotype occurred many times. The CDR3 DNA sequence: TGCGCCAGCAGCCTGCGGGGGGCTAAAGAGACCCAGTACTTC. The encoded protein is CASSLRGAKETQYF. The rearrangement links TRBV5-1 to TRBJ2-5; TRBD2 aligns across 8 bases. After removal of 4 bases from V and 3 bases from J, the junction contained 5 bases not matched to a gene. The CDR3 length is 14 residues. Germline-derived CDR1 and CDR2 are SGHRS and YFSETQ.